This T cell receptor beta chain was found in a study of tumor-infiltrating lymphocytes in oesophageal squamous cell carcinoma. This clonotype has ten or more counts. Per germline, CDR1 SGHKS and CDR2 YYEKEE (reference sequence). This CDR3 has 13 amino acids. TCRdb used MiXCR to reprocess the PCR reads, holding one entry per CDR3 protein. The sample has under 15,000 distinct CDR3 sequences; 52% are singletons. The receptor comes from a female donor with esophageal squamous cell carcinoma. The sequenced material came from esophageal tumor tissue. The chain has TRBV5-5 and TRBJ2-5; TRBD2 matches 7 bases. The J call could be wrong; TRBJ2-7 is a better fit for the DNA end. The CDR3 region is CASSSGGLYEQYF. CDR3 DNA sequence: TGTGCCAGCAGCTCGGGGGGACTCTACGAGCAGTACTTC.